Described below is a single TCR beta chain sequence and its context. Trimming took 1 base from V and 9 from J, leaving 17 bases between them. CDR3 size: 15 residues. The germline gives CDR1 SGHDT, CDR2 YYEEEE. One entry per CDR3 protein, called by TCRdb with MiXCR from the RT-PCR reads. This sample carries more than 600,000 distinct CDR3 sequences, over 12% of them seen once, and the ten largest clones take roughly 3.6%. This rearrangement joins TRBV5-6 to TRBJ2-1, with D tentatively TRBD2 (6 bases). The receptor comes from a female donor in good health, serving as a healthy control. The sequencing sample was made of memory CD4+ T cells from blood. CDR3 DNA sequence: TGTGCCAGCAGCTTGCAACCGGGACTTAAATGTGAGCAGTTCTTC. Its protein product is CASSLQPGLKCEQFF.